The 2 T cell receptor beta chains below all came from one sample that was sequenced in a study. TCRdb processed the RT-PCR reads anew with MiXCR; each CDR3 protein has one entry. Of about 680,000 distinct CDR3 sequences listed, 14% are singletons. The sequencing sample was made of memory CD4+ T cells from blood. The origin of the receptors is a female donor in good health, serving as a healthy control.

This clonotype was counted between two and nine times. CDR3 sequence (DNA): TGTGCCAGCAGCCCAGTCGGACAAAATCAGCCCCAGCATTTT. Protein product: CASSPVGQNQPQHF. This chain links TRBV7-2 with TRBJ1-5, with a possible D match to TRBD1 (5 bases). V shed 5 bases and J shed 4 bases, with 12 bases lying between them. Germline V lookup: CDR1 SGHTA, CDR2 FQGNSA. This CDR3 is 14 amino acids long. Full variable domain (remainder filled in from reference TRBV7-2 and TRBJ1-5): GAGVSQSPSNKVTEKGKDVELRCDPISGHTALYWYRQSLGQGLEFLIYFQGNSAPDKSGLPSDRFSAERTGGSVSTLTIQRTQQEDSAVYLCASSPVGQNQPQHFGDGTRLSIL.

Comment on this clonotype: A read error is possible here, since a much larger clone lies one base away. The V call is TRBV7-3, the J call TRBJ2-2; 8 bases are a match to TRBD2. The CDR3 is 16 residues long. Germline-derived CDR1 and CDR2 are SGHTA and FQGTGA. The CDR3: CASSPIGGGNTGELLF. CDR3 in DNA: TGTGCCAGCAGCCCGATCGGGGGGGGGAACACCGGGGAGCTGCTTTTT.